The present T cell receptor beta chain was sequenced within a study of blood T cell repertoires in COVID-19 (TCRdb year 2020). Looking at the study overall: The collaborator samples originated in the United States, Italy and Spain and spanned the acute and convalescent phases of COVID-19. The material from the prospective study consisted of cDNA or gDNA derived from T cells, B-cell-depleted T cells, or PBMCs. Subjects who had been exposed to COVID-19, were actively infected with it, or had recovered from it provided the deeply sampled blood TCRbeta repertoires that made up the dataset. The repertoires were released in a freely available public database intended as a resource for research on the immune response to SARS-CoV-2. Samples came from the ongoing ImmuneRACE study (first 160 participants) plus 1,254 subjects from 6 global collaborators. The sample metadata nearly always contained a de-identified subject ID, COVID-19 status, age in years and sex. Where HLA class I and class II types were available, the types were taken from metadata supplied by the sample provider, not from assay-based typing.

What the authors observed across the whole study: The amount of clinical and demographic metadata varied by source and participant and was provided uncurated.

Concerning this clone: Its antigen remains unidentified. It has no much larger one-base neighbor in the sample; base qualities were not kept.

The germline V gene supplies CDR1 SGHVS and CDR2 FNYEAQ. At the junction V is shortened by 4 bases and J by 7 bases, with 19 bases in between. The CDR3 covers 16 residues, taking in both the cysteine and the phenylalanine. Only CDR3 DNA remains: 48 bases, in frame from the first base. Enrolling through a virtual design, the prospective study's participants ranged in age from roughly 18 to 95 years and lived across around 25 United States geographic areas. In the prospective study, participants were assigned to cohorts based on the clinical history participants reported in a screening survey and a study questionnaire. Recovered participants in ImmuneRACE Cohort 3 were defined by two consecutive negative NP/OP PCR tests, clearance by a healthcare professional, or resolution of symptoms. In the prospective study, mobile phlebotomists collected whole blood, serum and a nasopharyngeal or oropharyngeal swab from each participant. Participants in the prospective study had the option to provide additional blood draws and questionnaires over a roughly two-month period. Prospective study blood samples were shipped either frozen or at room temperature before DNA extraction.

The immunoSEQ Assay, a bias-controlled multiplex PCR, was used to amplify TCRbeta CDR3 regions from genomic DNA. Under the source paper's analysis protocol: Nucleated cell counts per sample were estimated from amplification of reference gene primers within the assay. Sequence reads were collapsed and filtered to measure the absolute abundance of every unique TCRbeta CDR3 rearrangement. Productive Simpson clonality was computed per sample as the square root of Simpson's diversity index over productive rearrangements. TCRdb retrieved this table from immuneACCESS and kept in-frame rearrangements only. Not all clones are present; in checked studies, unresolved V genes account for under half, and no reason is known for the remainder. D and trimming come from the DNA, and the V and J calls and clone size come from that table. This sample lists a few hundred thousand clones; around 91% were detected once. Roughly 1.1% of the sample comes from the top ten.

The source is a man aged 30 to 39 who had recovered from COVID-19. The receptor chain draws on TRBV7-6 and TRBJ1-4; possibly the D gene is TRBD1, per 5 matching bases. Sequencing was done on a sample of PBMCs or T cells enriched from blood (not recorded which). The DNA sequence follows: TGTGCCAGCAGCTCCTCCGGGGCCCCGGAGGGTGAAAAACTGTTTTTT. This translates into CASSSSGAPEGEKLFF. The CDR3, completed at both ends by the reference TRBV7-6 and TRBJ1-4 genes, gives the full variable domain GAGVSQSPRYKVTKRGQDVALRCDPISGHVSLYWYRQALGQGPEFLTYFNYEAQQDKSGLPNDRFSAERPEGSISTLTIQRTEQRDSAMYRCASSSSGAPEGEKLFFGSGTQLSVL.